This entry lists 24 T cell receptor beta chains sequenced from one sample in a study of T-cell reconstitution after alpha-beta-depleted transplantation in children. Researchers prepared the TCRbeta library using unique molecular identifiers, the study reports. TCRdb re-called the PCR reads with MiXCR, one entry per CDR3 protein. The sample carries around 500,000 distinct CDR3 sequences, approximately 22% recorded once. The material sequenced was PBMCs, mostly from graft donor cells, taken 360 days after TCRalphabeta/CD19-depleted stem cell transplant. Receptors were obtained from a boy under three years old who had a stem cell transplant for acute myeloid leukemia, so the T cells may come from the graft donor.

The chain recombines TRBV6-1 with TRBJ2-7, with TRBD2 as a possible D gene (6 bases). This CDR3 comprises 14 residues. V was shortened by 8 bases and J by 2 bases, with 16 bases between the two germline ends. From germline, CDR1 is MNHNS and CDR2 SASEGT. Here the CDR3 reads CASAPGGPPYEQYF. The CDR3 DNA follows: TGTGCCAGCGCCCCCGGGGGACCTCCCTACGAGCAGTACTTC.

The chain combines TRBV27 with TRBJ2-3; D gene unclear. Germline V gives CDR1 MNHEY, CDR2 SMNVEV (reference sequence). V lost 2 bases to trimming and J lost 6 bases, with 12 bases between them. The CDR3 runs to 14 residues. The CDR3 DNA reads TGTGCCAGCAGTTTACCAGGTATGGAGGATACGCAGTATTTT. This encodes CASSLPGMEDTQYF.

This clonotype was counted at least ten times. This rearrangement joins TRBV27 to TRBJ2-1; 9 bases are shared with TRBD1. CDR3 length: 16 residues. Trimming cost V 4 bases and J 2 bases; bases outside gene matches: 6. CDR1 is MNHEY, CDR2 SMNVEV, per germline (reference sequence). CDR3 sequence reads: CASSSTGGIPYNEQFF. DNA for the CDR3: TGTGCCAGCAGTTCAACAGGGGGCATCCCCTACAATGAGCAGTTCTTC.

This clonotype was observed a handful of times. The rearrangement uses TRBV11-1 and TRBJ2-1, with a weak D call TRBD1 (6 bases). Trimming cost V 4 bases and J 10 bases, with 11 bases left between them. The CDR3 spans 12 residues. CDR1 is SGHAT, CDR2 FQDESV, per germline (reference sequence). The chain's CDR3 is CASSSFQGEQFF. For the CDR3, the DNA is TGTGCCAGCAGCTCATTCCAGGGGGAGCAGTTCTTC.

This clonotype showed up just a few times. The gene calls are TRBV12-3 or TRBV12-4 and TRBJ2-3; 13 bases line up with TRBD2. There are 16 residues in the CDR3. The V gene end was trimmed by 3 bases and the J gene end by 4 bases; junction bases not matched to a gene: 4. Here the CDR3 DNA reads TGTGCCAGCAGTTTTCGACTAGCGGGGGGCGCAGATACGCAGTATTTT. Its protein is CASSFRLAGGADTQYF.

This clonotype was detected many times. The chain recombines TRBV20-1 with TRBJ1-5; tentatively, D is TRBD1 (5 bases). This CDR3 contains 14 residues. Trimming removed 5 bases from V and 6 bases from J, with 17 bases in between. The germline CDR1 and CDR2 sequences are DFQATT and SNEGSKA (reference sequence). CDR3 residues: CSAPQPGTSQPQHF. The CDR3 region has the DNA TGCAGTGCTCCCCAACCAGGGACCAGTCAGCCCCAGCATTTT.

The V gene is TRBV20-1, the J gene TRBJ2-3; possibly TRBD2 for D (6 bases). Germline values: CDR1 DFQATT, CDR2 SNEGSKA (reference sequence). The CDR3 covers 14 residues. V shed 6 bases and J shed 4 bases, with 17 bases lying between them. The CDR3 here is CSALAESGADTQYF. The CDR3 DNA sequence: TGCAGTGCCCTTGCAGAATCGGGAGCAGATACGCAGTATTTT.

This clonotype was detected ten times or more. The V and J genes are TRBV20-1 and TRBJ2-1; D remains unclear. This CDR3 has 13 residues. Trimming cost V 2 bases and J 1 base, with 6 bases left between them. Germline V gene data show CDR1 as DFQATT and CDR2 as SNEGSKA (reference sequence). This CDR3 is CSARISSYNEQFF. The DNA of the CDR3 is TGCAGTGCTAGAATATCTTCCTACAATGAGCAGTTCTTC.

This clonotype was seen at least ten times. The chain links TRBV5-1 to TRBJ2-5, with D tentatively TRBD2 (5 bases). This CDR3 is 14 amino acids long. CDR1 is SGHRS, CDR2 YFSETQ, per germline. The V end was cut by 0 bases, the J end by 5 bases, with 11 bases between. The CDR3 coding sequence is TGCGCCAGCAGCTTGGACAGAAGGGAGGAGACCCAGTACTTC. Translation gives CASSLDRREETQYF.

Only a few counts were recorded for this clonotype. The chain employs TRBV11-3 and TRBJ2-2; D is uncertain. Trimming took off 6 bases at V and 4 bases at J, with 9 bases between the two ends. The CDR3 sequence is 13 residues long. The germline CDR1 and CDR2 sequences are SGHNT and YENEEA. The CDR3 protein is CASRTPATGELFF. Here the CDR3 DNA reads TGTGCCAGCAGAACCCCGGCCACCGGGGAGCTGTTTTTT.

This clonotype showed up just a few times. This chain uses TRBV28 with TRBJ2-1; the D gene could be TRBD1 or TRBD2 (5 bases each). CDR3 length equals 14 residues. Germline loops: CDR1 MDHEN, CDR2 SYDVKM. Trimming took off 5 bases at V and 4 bases at J, with 12 bases between the two ends. The CDR3 nucleotides read TGTGCCAGCAGTAAAGGGACGTTGTACAATGAGCAGTTCTTC. Protein: CASSKGTLYNEQFF.

This chain links TRBV6-5 with TRBJ1-2; D not certain. Deletions cut 0 bases from V and 0 bases from J, with 8 bases between. The germline gives CDR1 MNHEY, CDR2 SVGAGI. This CDR3 contains 15 residues. The DNA of the CDR3 is TGTGCCAGCAGTTACTCGGTGATAGCTAACTATGGCTACACCTTC. Translation gives CASSYSVIANYGYTF.

This clonotype was recorded many times. This chain links TRBV5-1 with TRBJ2-3; no clear D. CDR1 SGHRS and CDR2 YFSETQ come from the germline V gene. The CDR3 totals 11 residues. The germline V and J ends were trimmed by 3 bases and 6 bases, with 5 bases remaining between them. The CDR3: CASSSKDTQYF. The DNA for the CDR3 is TGCGCCAGCAGCTCGAAGGATACGCAGTATTTT.

The sample holds many counts of this clonotype. J is TRBJ2-4 and V is TRBV15, with D perhaps being TRBD1 or TRBD2 (7 bases each). Trimming pared 2 bases from V and 8 bases from J, leaving 13 bases between. Germline CDR1 and CDR2: LNHNV and YYDKDF (reference sequence). The CDR3 is made up of 14 amino acids. CDR3 DNA: TGTGCCACCAGCAGAACGACAGGGAGGGACATTCAGTACTTC. It translates to CATSRTTGRDIQYF.

This clonotype was seen a few times. The chain uses TRBV7-9 and TRBJ1-1; 8 bases are a match to TRBD1. The CDR3 loop spans 14 amino acids. Germline V gives CDR1 SEHNR, CDR2 FQNEAQ (reference sequence). The V segment lost 2 bases and the J segment 4 bases; nucleotides outside the gene matches: 3. Here the CDR3 DNA reads TGTGCCAGCAGCTTACAGGGGGCGAGCACTGAAGCTTTCTTT. It yields the protein CASSLQGASTEAFF.

This clonotype was seen ten or more times. This chain links TRBV6-1 with TRBJ1-6, with TRBD1 matching over 9 bases. V was clipped by 8 bases and J by 5 bases; unmatched bases: 1. Germline CDR1 and CDR2: MNHNS and SASEGT. CDR3 length: 13 amino acids. This chain's CDR3 is CASRDRDNSPLHF. Written as DNA, the CDR3 is TGTGCCAGCCGGGACAGGGATAATTCACCCCTCCACTTT.

In this sample, this clonotype turned up many times. The chain has TRBV3-1 and TRBJ2-7, with 8 bases that match TRBD2. The CDR3 spans 14 residues. Germline assignment: CDR1 LGHDT and CDR2 YNNKEL (reference sequence). The trim removed 4 bases at V and 3 bases at J, leaving 5 bases unmatched. The CDR3 DNA is TGTGCCAGCAGCCGCTCCGGGACTAGCTACGAGCAGTACGTC. Amino acids: CASSRSGTSYEQYV.

This clonotype was detected only a few times. The rearrangement joins TRBV15 to TRBJ2-3; D gene unclear. Germline CDR1 is LNHNV and CDR2 is YYDKDF (reference sequence). Trimming left V 3 bases short and J 3 bases short, with 1 base between. There are 11 residues in the CDR3. The CDR3 reads CATSSTDTQYF. The CDR3 nucleotides are TGTGCCACCAGCAGTACAGATACGCAGTATTTT.

Concerning this clonotype: This may stem from a read error, because a much larger clone lies one nucleotide away. The genes are TRBV20-1 and TRBJ2-7; 9 bases map to TRBD1. The germline V gene encodes CDR1 DFQATT and CDR2 SNEGSKA (reference sequence). CDR3 length equals 15 residues. The CDR3, as DNA: TGCTGTGCTAGAGGCGGGACAGGGTATAACTACGAGCAGTACTTC. This encodes CCARGGTGYNYEQYF.

The genes are TRBV10-3 and TRBJ2-3, with a possible D match to TRBD1 (6 bases). From germline, CDR1 is ENHRY and CDR2 SYGVKD. Trimming pared 11 bases from V and 0 bases from J, leaving 18 bases between. This CDR3 has 15 amino acids. DNA for the CDR3: TGTGCCTCCTCCCTACGGGACACAAGCACAGATACGCAGTATTTT. Residues: CASSLRDTSTDTQYF.

This clonotype was seen repeatedly, ten times or more. The CDR3 here is CSASGGTFQETQYF. The CDR3 DNA reads as TGCAGTGCCTCCGGAGGGACTTTCCAAGAGACCCAGTACTTC. The chain combines TRBV20-1 with TRBJ2-5; tentatively, D is TRBD2 (6 bases). Germline V gene sequence: CDR1 DFQATT, CDR2 SNEGSKA (reference sequence). The CDR3 consists of 14 residues. Trimming shortened V by 6 bases and J by 1 base, and 15 bases separated the two germline ends.

This clonotype was counted at least ten times. The V gene is TRBV12-3 or TRBV12-4, the J gene TRBJ2-5; D is perhaps TRBD2 (7 bases). This CDR3 is 15 amino acids long. The V end was cut by 7 bases, the J end by 5 bases, with 20 bases between. The CDR3 reads CASIKGGTPSETQYF. For the CDR3, the DNA is TGTGCCAGCATCAAGGGGGGGACTCCCTCGGAGACCCAGTACTTC.

This clonotype appeared a few times. The CDR3 sequence is CSAMTGSSYNSPLHF. In DNA, the CDR3 is TGCAGTGCTATGACGGGAAGCTCCTATAATTCACCCCTCCACTTT. The V gene is TRBV20-1, the J gene TRBJ1-6; D remains unclear. There are 15 residues in the CDR3. The V end was cut by 4 bases, the J end by 0 bases, with 10 bases between. The germline V gene encodes CDR1 DFQATT and CDR2 SNEGSKA (reference sequence).

The V call is TRBV3-1, the J call TRBJ2-1; D possibly corresponds to TRBD2 (6 bases). The CDR3 covers 15 residues. The V and J ends lost 1 base and 5 bases respectively, with 12 bases between them. Germline values: CDR1 LGHDT, CDR2 YNNKEL (reference sequence). The CDR3 region has the DNA TGTGCCAGCAGCCAAGGCGGGACGGTAGACAATGAGCAGTTCTTC. Its translation: CASSQGGTVDNEQFF.